The 20 T cell receptor beta chains below come from one sample, sequenced in a study of shared clonotypes between healthy human individuals. Libraries were prepared by immunoSEQ multiplex PCR; TCRdb keeps only in-frame clonotypes and omits some of them. This sample has about half a million clones, with around four fifths found just once. Sequenced input: PBMCs. The source of these receptors is a woman aged 40-49 years in good health. Some clones in this sample may be carry-over from other donors' samples.

The V gene is TRBV28, the J gene TRBJ1-1; D possibly corresponds to TRBD1 (5 bases). Germline values: CDR1 MDHEN, CDR2 SYDVKM. This CDR3 region has 14 residues. V lost 6 bases and J 1 base, leaving 12 bases between the germline ends. The CDR3 coding sequence is TGTGCCAGCAGGGCGCCAGGGCGGAACACTGAAGCTTTCTTT. It encodes CASRAPGRNTEAFF.

Worth noting for this clone: This may be a read error, as it is one base from a much larger clone. Other DNA sequences within the sample encode an identical CDR3. V is TRBV15 and J is TRBJ1-5; D is ambiguous. This CDR3 contains 15 residues. The germline gives CDR1 LNHNV, CDR2 YYDKDF (reference sequence). CDR3 nucleotide sequence: TGTGCCACCAGCAGAGAAAGGGAAGGTCCAAGCCCCCAGCACTTT. It codes for CATSREREGPSPQHF.

The genes are TRBV7-7 and TRBJ2-7; 10 bases are a match to TRBD1. The length of the CDR3 is 15 residues. With 1 base clipped from V and 5 bases from J, the junction kept 5 bases outside the gene matches. Germline assignment: CDR1 SSHAT and CDR2 FNYEAQ (reference sequence). The DNA for the CDR3 is TGTGCCAGCAGCTTAGACGGGACAGGGGACCACGAGCAGTACTTC. Translated: CASSLDGTGDHEQYF.

V usage is TRBV5-4 and J usage is TRBJ2-3, with D possibly being TRBD1 or TRBD2 (5 bases each). The germline V gene encodes CDR1 SGHNT and CDR2 YYREEE (reference sequence). V lost 0 bases and J 2 bases, leaving 10 bases between the germline ends. The CDR3 has 15 amino acids. CDR3 amino acids: CASSLDGTNTDTQYF. The CDR3 nucleotides read TGTGCCAGCAGCTTGGATGGGACCAACACAGATACGCAGTATTTT.

Remarks on this clone: This may stem from a read error, because a much larger clone lies one nucleotide away. This same CDR3 is encoded by further DNA sequences in the sample. The genes are TRBV30 and TRBJ1-2; TRBD1 aligns across 8 bases. This CDR3 contains 13 residues. Germline CDR1 is GTSNPN and CDR2 is SVGIG (reference sequence). CDR3 nucleotides: TGTGCCTGGAGTGCCCTACAGGGGGGAGGCTACACCTTT. As protein: CAWSALQGGGYTF. Drawing the rest from reference TRBV30 and TRBJ1-2, the complete variable domain is SQTIHQWPATLVQPVGSPLSLECTVEGTSNPNLYWYRQAAGRGLQLLFYSVGIGQISSEVPQNLSASRPQDRQFILSSKKLLLSDSGFYLCAWSALQGGGYTFGSGTRLTVV.

This clone was seen a handful of times. The identical CDR3 is also encoded by other nucleotide sequences in the sample. This chain links TRBV30 with TRBJ1-5; tentatively, D is TRBD1 (5 bases). CDR3 length: 13 amino acids. From germline, CDR1 is GTSNPN and CDR2 SVGIG (reference sequence). V lost 0 bases to trimming and J lost 6 bases, with 9 bases between them. The chain's CDR3 is CAWSVGDSQPQHF. The CDR3 DNA sequence: TGTGCCTGGAGTGTGGGGGATTCTCAGCCCCAGCATTTT.

J is TRBJ1-1 and V is TRBV19; 10 bases are shared with TRBD1. Looked up from germline, CDR1 is LNHDA and CDR2 is SQIVND (reference sequence). The CDR3 extends over 15 amino acids. With 9 bases clipped from V and 2 bases from J, the junction kept 9 bases outside the gene matches. As DNA, the CDR3 is TGTGCCAGCGAGCACGGGGACAGGGGAAACACTGAAGCTTTCTTT. The encoded protein is CASEHGDRGNTEAFF.

As concerns this clone: Since a much larger clone is just one base distant, this may be a read error. The chain recombines TRBV5-6 with TRBJ2-1, with TRBD2 matching over 13 bases. The CDR3 length is 16 residues. Germline CDR1 SGHDT, CDR2 YYEEEE. The CDR3 reads CASSDTSGRAYNEEFF. The CDR3 DNA sequence: TGTGCCAGCAGCGATACTAGCGGGAGGGCCTACAATGAGGAGTTCTTC. Filled out from reference TRBV5-6 and TRBJ2-1, the complete variable domain reads DAGVTQSPTHLIKTRGQQVTLRCSPKSGHDTVSWYQQALGQGPQFIFQYYEEEERQRGNFPDRFSGHQFPNYSSELNVNALLLGDSALYLCASSDTSGRAYNEEFFGPGTRLTVL.

A single count supports this clone. The chain couples TRBV5-6 to TRBJ2-7; 11 nucleotides agree with TRBD1. The trim removed 3 bases at V and 4 bases at J, leaving 6 bases unmatched. This CDR3 is 15 amino acids long. Germline-derived CDR1 and CDR2 are SGHDT and YYEEEE. CDR3 loop: CASSWGQGVTYEQYF. Here the CDR3 DNA reads TGTGCCAGCAGCTGGGGACAGGGGGTAACTTACGAGCAGTACTTC.

V gene TRBV10-1 combines with J gene TRBJ2-2; TRBD2 is a possible D gene (6 bases). The germline CDR1 and CDR2 sequences are WNHNN and SYGVQD (reference sequence). This CDR3 comprises 14 residues. Trimming removed 5 bases from V and 6 bases from J, with 13 bases in between. CDR3 loop: CASSQGGTPGELFF. The CDR3 coding sequence is TGCGCCAGCAGTCAAGGAGGGACCCCCGGGGAGCTGTTTTTT.

The chain combines TRBV7-6 with TRBJ2-3; D remains unclear. Per germline, CDR1 SGHVS and CDR2 FNYEAQ. The ends were cut back, 4 bases at V and 2 bases at J, with 16 bases in the middle. This CDR3 region has 16 residues. CDR3 in amino acids: CASSSRTTIPTDTQYF. The CDR3 coding sequence is TGTGCCAGCAGCTCACGGACCACCATCCCCACAGATACGCAGTATTTT. Variable domain in full (rest from reference TRBV7-6 and TRBJ2-3): GAGVSQSPRYKVTKRGQDVALRCDPISGHVSLYWYRQALGQGPEFLTYFNYEAQQDKSGLPNDRFSAERPEGSISTLTIQRTEQRDSAMYRCASSSRTTIPTDTQYFGPGTRLTVL.

V is TRBV29-1 and J is TRBJ2-4; D is unresolved. The CDR3 loop spans 13 amino acids. CDR1 and CDR2 from the germline V gene are SQVTM and ANQGSEA. V shed 7 bases and J shed 1 base, with 11 bases lying between them. CDR3 sequence (DNA): TGCAGCGCTGGGGAAGTTGCCAAAAACATTCAGTACTTC. Residues: CSAGEVAKNIQYF.

The chain carries TRBV7-8 and TRBJ2-7; D possibly corresponds to TRBD1 (5 bases). Per germline, CDR1 SGHVS and CDR2 FQNEAQ. This CDR3 has 14 residues. V lost 1 base, J lost 2 bases, and 9 bases lay in between. The CDR3 DNA follows: TGTGCCAGCAGCTTAGAGGGGCCAGCCTACGAGCAGTACTTC. Amino acid sequence: CASSLEGPAYEQYF.

The chain is built from TRBV7-2 and TRBJ1-5; the D is unclear. Germline V gives CDR1 SGHTA, CDR2 FQGNSA. V dropped 5 bases and J dropped 5 bases, with 13 bases sitting between them. CDR3 length: 14 amino acids. The CDR3 region is CASSPRVGDQPQHF. CDR3 nucleotides: TGTGCCAGCAGCCCTAGGGTTGGGGATCAGCCCCAGCATTTT.

The table lists this clone with a few counts. The chain couples TRBV11-2 to TRBJ2-2, with 9 positions matching TRBD2. Germline CDR1 is SGHAT and CDR2 is FQNNGV. The V segment lost 5 bases and the J segment 5 bases; nucleotides outside the gene matches: 6. The CDR3 runs 15 residues. The CDR3 protein is CASSGRGLATGELFF. CDR3 in DNA: TGTGCCAGCAGCGGCCGGGGACTAGCTACCGGGGAGCTGTTTTTT.

This clone was counted ten times or more. The same CDR3 can be traced to other DNA sequences in this sample. The chain links TRBV30 to TRBJ2-2; D might be TRBD2 (5 bases). Trimming shortened V by 2 bases and J by 6 bases, and 16 bases separated the two germline ends. Germline V gene sequence: CDR1 GTSNPN, CDR2 SVGIG (reference sequence). The CDR3 is 15 amino acids. DNA for the CDR3: TGTGCCTGGAGTACCTCACGCGTTAGCGCCGGGGAGCTGTTTTTT. This codes for CAWSTSRVSAGELFF.

This rearrangement joins TRBV18 to TRBJ1-1; no definite D call. This CDR3 is built from 13 residues. The V gene lost 1 base and the J gene lost 1 base, with 4 bases spanning the gap. Germline V gene data show CDR1 as KGHSH and CDR2 as LQKENI. The chain's CDR3 is CASSPLTNTEAFF. Written as DNA, the CDR3 is TGTGCCAGCTCACCACTAACGAACACTGAAGCTTTCTTT.

This clone has a single count. Given a much more abundant clone one base away, this may be a read error. The same CDR3 is also encoded by other DNA sequences in this sample. The V and J genes are TRBV4-2 and TRBJ2-7; 10 bases align to TRBD2. This CDR3 spans 15 amino acids. Germline V gives CDR1 LGHNA, CDR2 YNFKEQ. CDR3 nucleotide sequence: TGTGCCAGCAGCCAAGACCGGGGGACTAGCGATACCTCCAGATTC. It codes for CASSQDRGTSDTSRF.

This clone was seen ten or more times. The identical CDR3 is also encoded by other nucleotide sequences in the sample. The chain carries TRBV5-1 and TRBJ2-7; D gene unclear. CDR3 length: 14 residues. With 0 bases removed from V and 6 bases from J, the gap between germline ends came to 13 bases. The V gene's germline CDR1 is SGHRS and CDR2 YFSETQ. This CDR3 reads CASSLASVRSEQYF. CDR3 in DNA: TGCGCCAGCAGCTTGGCCAGTGTTAGGTCCGAGCAGTACTTC.

This clone appeared a few times. Other DNA sequences within the sample encode an identical CDR3. V and J are TRBV12-5 and TRBJ1-1, with D unresolved. Per germline, CDR1 LGHNT and CDR2 FRNRAP. The CDR3 has 13 residues. V was cut by 1 base and J by 5 bases, with 8 bases left in between. The DNA for the CDR3 is TGTGCTAGTGGTTTGGAGGCGGGAACTGAAGCTTTCTTT. Encoded protein: CASGLEAGTEAFF.